The clone carrying this T cell receptor beta chain appeared a few times. This sample is drawn from a study of T-cell memory formation after mild COVID-19. 5'RACE primed at constant segments yielded TCR alpha and TCR beta cDNA libraries bearing sample barcodes and UMIs. TCRdb re-analysed the 5' RACE reads in MiXCR, keeping a single row per CDR3 protein. Here the sample spans a few hundred thousand distinct CDR3 sequences, around a sixth being singletons. Per germline, CDR1 MGHRA and CDR2 YSYEKL. This CDR3 contains 15 residues. Trimming left V 2 bases short and J 4 bases short, with 14 bases between. The sequence came from a man younger than 35 who had mild COVID-19 (a few samples of this study predate the infection). Cell type and time point are not known. The chain carries TRBV4-1 and TRBJ1-1, with a weak D call TRBD1 (5 bases). Sequenced input: PBMCs or a T cell subset sorted from them (not recorded which). The CDR3 sequence: CASSQFWGGTTEAFF. The CDR3, as DNA: TGCGCCAGCAGCCAATTCTGGGGGGGGACCACTGAAGCTTTCTTT.